Below are 22 T cell receptor beta chains sequenced from a single sample in a study of blood T cell repertoires in COVID-19. Clones were sequenced by immunoSEQ multiplex PCR, and TCRdb holds only the in-frame ones, with some missing. The repertoire includes 650,000 to 800,000 clones, approximately 90% of them detected once, and over 0.2% sits in the top ten. Sample: peripheral blood. These TCRs come from a woman between 18 and 29 years old with acute or convalescent COVID-19.

V and J are TRBV2 and TRBJ2-5; 7 nucleotides agree with TRBD1. V trimming: 11 bases; J trimming: 2 bases; junction bases outside the gene matches: 11. The CDR3 length is 14 residues. Germline CDR1 reads SNHLY; CDR2 reads FYNNEI. The CDR3 sequence: CAYSPGTVQETQYF. In nucleotides, the CDR3 is TGTGCCTATTCCCCCGGGACAGTACAAGAGACCCAGTACTTC.

The genes are TRBV7-8 and TRBJ1-5; D is undetermined. Germline CDR1 is SGHVS and CDR2 is FQNEAQ. The CDR3 spans 13 residues. Trimming shortened V by 2 bases and J by 5 bases, and 7 bases separated the two germline ends. The CDR3 loop is CASSLFLDQPQHF. CDR3 in DNA: TGTGCCAGCAGCTTATTCCTCGATCAGCCCCAGCATTTT.

There are a few counts of this clone. V and J are TRBV7-2 and TRBJ2-6; possibly TRBD1 for D (5 bases). Germline CDR1 reads SGHTA; CDR2 reads FQGNSA. This CDR3 contains 18 residues. V dropped 5 bases and J dropped 0 bases, with 17 bases sitting between them. The CDR3 coding sequence is TGTGCCAGCAGCCGCCAGGGCTTCCAAGGCTCTGGGGCCAACGTCCTGACTTTC. Encoded protein: CASSRQGFQGSGANVLTF.

The rearrangement links TRBV14 to TRBJ1-4; D is possibly TRBD1 (5 bases). The CDR3 has 15 residues. Germline CDR1 is SGHDN and CDR2 is FVKESK. V lost 2 bases and J 3 bases, leaving 10 bases between the germline ends. CDR3 amino acids: CASSQLAGSNEKLFF. The CDR3 DNA sequence: TGTGCCAGCAGCCAATTGGCAGGGTCTAATGAAAAACTGTTTTTT.

This chain joins TRBV12-5 and TRBJ1-5, with D possibly TRBD1 on 5 matching bases. The CDR3 has 15 amino acids. Germline CDR1 reads LGHNT; CDR2 reads FRNRAP. V lost 6 bases and J 0 bases, leaving 12 bases between the germline ends. The chain's CDR3 is CASGPGSHSNQPQHF. The CDR3 region has the DNA TGTGCTAGTGGCCCAGGGTCCCATAGCAATCAGCCCCAGCATTTT.

The gene calls are TRBV5-6 and TRBJ1-2; 8 bases match TRBD1. Germline CDR1 SGHDT, CDR2 YYEEEE. The CDR3 runs to 14 residues. The trim removed 0 bases at V and 8 bases at J, leaving 6 bases unmatched. The CDR3 protein is CASSLVQGAWGYTF. CDR3 nucleotides: TGTGCCAGCAGCTTGGTTCAGGGGGCTTGGGGCTACACCTTC.

This clone was seen only once. The chain carries TRBV6-5 and TRBJ1-5, with 7 bases matching TRBD1. V was clipped by 8 bases and J by 1 base; unmatched bases: 2. The CDR3 contains 13 residues. Germline CDR1 reads MNHEY; CDR2 reads SVGAGI. CDR3 nucleotides: TGTGCCAGCGGACAGGAGAGCAATCAGCCCCAGCATTTT. This sequence encodes CASGQESNQPQHF.

This chain joins TRBV11-2 and TRBJ1-1; 9 nucleotides match TRBD1. From germline, CDR1 is SGHAT and CDR2 FQNNGV. The CDR3 is 16 residues long. V was pared by 4 bases and J by 6 bases, with 12 bases of the junction left unmatched. The CDR3 region has the DNA TGTGCCAGCAGCTCTTGGACAGGGGCCGTGGGATCTGAAGCTTTCTTT. Its translation: CASSSWTGAVGSEAFF.

The chain joins TRBV19 to TRBJ2-7; 8 bases agree with TRBD1. CDR3 length equals 13 residues. CDR1 is LNHDA and CDR2 is SQIVND in the germline V gene (reference sequence). Unmatched junction bases numbered 7, after V lost 10 bases and J lost 2 bases. DNA of the CDR3: TGTGCCACCTCACCGGGACAGGCCTACGAGCAGTACTTC. It translates to CATSPGQAYEQYF.

The CDR3 region is CASSQGFWGGPQETQYF. The CDR3, as DNA: TGCGCCAGCAGCCAAGGTTTTTGGGGGGGTCCACAAGAGACCCAGTACTTC. V usage is TRBV4-1 and J usage is TRBJ2-5, with 7 bases fitting TRBD2. Germline trimming cut 1 base from V and 2 bases from J; bases unmatched to any gene: 10. CDR1 and CDR2 from the germline V gene are MGHRA and YSYEKL. The CDR3 is 17 residues long.

This sequence joins TRBV6-5 and TRBJ1-1, with 7 bases aligning to TRBD1. The CDR3 spans 14 residues. After removal of 3 bases from V and 8 bases from J, the junction contained 9 bases not matched to a gene. Per germline, CDR1 MNHEY and CDR2 SVGAGI. Here the CDR3 DNA reads TGTGCCAGCAGTTATCGACAGGGCGGCCTGGAAGCTTTCTTT. Amino acids: CASSYRQGGLEAFF.

This clone was recorded only once. V and J are TRBV10-2 and TRBJ1-2, with 9 positions matching TRBD1. The CDR3 sequence is 16 residues long. V lost 2 bases, J lost 4 bases, and 8 bases stayed unmatched. The germline gives CDR1 WSHSY, CDR2 SAAADI. In nucleotides, the CDR3 is TGCGCCAGCAGTGAGCGGGGACAGGGAGTAGGCTATGGCTACACCTTC. This codes for CASSERGQGVGYGYTF.

This clone occurred once. CDR3 amino acids: CASSLWAHLWRVNQPQHF. CDR3 coding DNA: TGTGCCAGCAGTTTATGGGCTCACCTCTGGCGGGTCAATCAGCCCCAGCATTTT. The V call is TRBV28, the J call TRBJ1-5; no definite D call. Germline CDR1 MDHEN, CDR2 SYDVKM. The length of the CDR3 is 18 residues. Trimming left V 0 bases short and J 3 bases short, with 18 bases between.

V is TRBV9 and J is TRBJ2-3; D is possibly TRBD2 (7 bases). The CDR3 is 15 amino acids. Trimming took off 0 bases at V and 4 bases at J, with 12 bases between the two ends. Germline V gene lookup returns CDR1 SGDLS and CDR2 YYNGEE. CDR3: CASSVGGGEADTQYF. The CDR3 nucleotides read TGTGCCAGCAGCGTAGGGGGGGGCGAAGCAGATACGCAGTATTTT.

The J gene is TRBJ1-1, the V gene TRBV6-4; the D is unclear. Looked up from germline, CDR1 is MRHNA and CDR2 is SNTAGT. The CDR3 contains 13 residues. V lost 0 bases and J lost 6, with 8 bases in between. The chain's CDR3 is CASSDSMTSEAFF. DNA of the CDR3: TGTGCCAGCAGTGACTCGATGACATCTGAAGCTTTCTTT.

V and J are TRBV6-6 and TRBJ1-6; D may be TRBD1 (5 bases). This CDR3 contains 14 residues. Germline CDR1 is MNHNY and CDR2 is SVGAGI (reference sequence). Trimming cost V 2 bases and J 6 bases, with 8 bases left between them. The CDR3 here is CASSYRGFNSPLHF. The CDR3 DNA follows: TGTGCCAGCAGTTACCGGGGGTTTAATTCACCCCTCCACTTT.

As DNA, the CDR3 is TGTGCTAGTGGTTTGCTCTCCTTGTCCGGACAGGGTTTGGGCACTGAAGCTTTCTTT. This codes for CASGLLSLSGQGLGTEAFF. J is TRBJ1-1 and V is TRBV12-5; 8 nucleotides align to TRBD1. This CDR3 is 19 amino acids long. Germline CDR1 is LGHNT and CDR2 is FRNRAP. V lost 2 bases to trimming and J lost 4 bases; unmatched junction nucleotides: 18.

This chain uses TRBV6-6 with TRBJ1-2, with a tentative D call TRBD1 (5 bases). The CDR3 extends over 14 amino acids. Germline V gives CDR1 MNHNY, CDR2 SVGAGI (reference sequence). Between the trimmed V and J ends, which lost 6 bases and 1 base, there was a span of 12 bases. CDR3: CASSPGHINYGYTF. The DNA of the CDR3 is TGTGCCAGCAGCCCAGGACACATTAACTATGGCTACACCTTC.

The chain links TRBV5-8 to TRBJ1-2, with TRBD1 identical over 8 bases. The germline gives CDR1 SGHTS, CDR2 YDEGEE. The V and J ends lost 4 bases and 5 bases, in that order; junction bases with no gene match: 7. This CDR3 region has 14 residues. CDR3 in amino acids: CASSADRGRYGYTF. CDR3 DNA sequence: TGTGCCAGCAGCGCCGACAGGGGACGATATGGCTACACCTTC.

In its sample, this clone was seen once. The J gene is TRBJ2-7, the V gene TRBV11-2; 10 bases match TRBD2. This CDR3 has 16 residues. V trimming: 4 bases; J trimming: 4 bases; junction bases outside the gene matches: 10. Germline CDR1 SGHAT, CDR2 FQNNGV. The CDR3, as DNA: TGTGCCAGCAGCTCGACTCCTAGCGGGGGAGGTTACGAGCAGTACTTC. Translated, it gives CASSSTPSGGGYEQYF.

This clone appeared many times. V usage is TRBV20-1 and J usage is TRBJ2-7; D not certain. CDR3 length equals 15 residues. Trimming cost V 3 bases and J 2 bases, with 17 bases left between them. Germline CDR1 DFQATT, CDR2 SNEGSKA (reference sequence). CDR3 nucleotide sequence: TGCAGTGCTAGTACTCCCGAGGAATTTGCCTACGAGCAGTACTTC. This translates into CSASTPEEFAYEQYF.

The chain uses TRBV28 and TRBJ2-7, with D possibly TRBD1 on 5 matching bases. V shed 6 bases and J shed 7 bases, with 16 bases lying between them. The germline V gene has CDR1 MDHEN and CDR2 SYDVKM. The CDR3 totals 13 residues. The CDR3 DNA follows: TGTGCCAGCAGGCCGCAGGGTTTTGGAGAGCAGTACTTC. Translation: CASRPQGFGEQYF.